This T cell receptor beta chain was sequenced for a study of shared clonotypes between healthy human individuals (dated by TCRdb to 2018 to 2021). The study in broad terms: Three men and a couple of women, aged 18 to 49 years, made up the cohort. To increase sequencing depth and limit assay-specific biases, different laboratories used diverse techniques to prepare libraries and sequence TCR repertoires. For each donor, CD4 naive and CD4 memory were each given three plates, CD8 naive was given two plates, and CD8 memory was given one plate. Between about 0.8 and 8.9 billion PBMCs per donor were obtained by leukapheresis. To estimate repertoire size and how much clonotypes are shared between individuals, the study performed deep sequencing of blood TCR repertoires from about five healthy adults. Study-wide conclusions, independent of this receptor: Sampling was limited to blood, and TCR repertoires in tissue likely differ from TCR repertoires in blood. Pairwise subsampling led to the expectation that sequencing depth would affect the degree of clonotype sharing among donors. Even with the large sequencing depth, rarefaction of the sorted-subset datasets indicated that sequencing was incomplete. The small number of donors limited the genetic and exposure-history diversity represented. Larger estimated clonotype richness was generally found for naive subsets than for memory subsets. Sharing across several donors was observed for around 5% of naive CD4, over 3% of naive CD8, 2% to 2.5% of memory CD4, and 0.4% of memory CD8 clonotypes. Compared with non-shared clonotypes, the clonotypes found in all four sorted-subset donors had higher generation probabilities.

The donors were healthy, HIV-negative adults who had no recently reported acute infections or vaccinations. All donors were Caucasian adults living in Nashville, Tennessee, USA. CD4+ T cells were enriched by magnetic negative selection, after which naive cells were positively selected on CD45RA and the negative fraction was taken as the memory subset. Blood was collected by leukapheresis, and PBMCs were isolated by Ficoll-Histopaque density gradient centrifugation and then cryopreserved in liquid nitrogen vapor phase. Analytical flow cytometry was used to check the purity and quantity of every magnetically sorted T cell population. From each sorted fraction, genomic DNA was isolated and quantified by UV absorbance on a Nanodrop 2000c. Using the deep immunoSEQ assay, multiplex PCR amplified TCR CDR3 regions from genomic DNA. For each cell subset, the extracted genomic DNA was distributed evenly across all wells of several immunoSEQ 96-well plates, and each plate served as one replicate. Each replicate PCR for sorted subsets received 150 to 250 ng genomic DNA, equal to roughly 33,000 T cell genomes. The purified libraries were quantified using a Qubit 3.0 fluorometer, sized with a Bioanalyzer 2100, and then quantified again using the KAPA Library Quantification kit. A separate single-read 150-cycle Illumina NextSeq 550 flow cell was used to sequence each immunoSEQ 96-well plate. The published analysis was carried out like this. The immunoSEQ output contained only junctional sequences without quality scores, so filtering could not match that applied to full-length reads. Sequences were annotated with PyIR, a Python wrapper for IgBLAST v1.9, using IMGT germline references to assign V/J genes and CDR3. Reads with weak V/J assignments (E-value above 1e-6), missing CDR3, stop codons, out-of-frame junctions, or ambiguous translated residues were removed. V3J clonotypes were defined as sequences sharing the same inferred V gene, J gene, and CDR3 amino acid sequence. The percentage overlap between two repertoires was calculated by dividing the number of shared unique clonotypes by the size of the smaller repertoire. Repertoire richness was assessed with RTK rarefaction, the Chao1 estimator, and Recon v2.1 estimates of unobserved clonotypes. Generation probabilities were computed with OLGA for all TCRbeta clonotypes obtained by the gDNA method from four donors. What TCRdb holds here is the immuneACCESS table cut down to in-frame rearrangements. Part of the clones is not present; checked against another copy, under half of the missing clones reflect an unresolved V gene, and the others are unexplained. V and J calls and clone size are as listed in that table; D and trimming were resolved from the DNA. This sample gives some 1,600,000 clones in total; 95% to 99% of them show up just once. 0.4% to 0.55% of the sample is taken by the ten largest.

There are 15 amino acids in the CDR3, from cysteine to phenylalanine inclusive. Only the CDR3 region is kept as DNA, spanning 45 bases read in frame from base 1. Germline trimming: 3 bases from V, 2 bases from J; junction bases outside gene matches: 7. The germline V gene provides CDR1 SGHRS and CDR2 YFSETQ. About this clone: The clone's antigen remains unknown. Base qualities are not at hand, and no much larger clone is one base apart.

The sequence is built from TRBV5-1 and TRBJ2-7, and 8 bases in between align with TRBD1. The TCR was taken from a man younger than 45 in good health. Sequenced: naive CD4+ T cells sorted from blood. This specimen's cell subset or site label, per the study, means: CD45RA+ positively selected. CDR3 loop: CASSSDRAVTYEQYF. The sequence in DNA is TGCGCCAGCAGCTCGGACAGGGCAGTAACCTACGAGCAGTACTTC.